The entry below describes one T cell receptor (beta chain). A single count supports this clone. The clone's antigen remains unknown. No much larger clonotype is one base removed from it; base qualities were not supplied. The sample belongs to a study of blood T cell repertoires in COVID-19 (dated by TCRdb to 2019 to 2021). With regard to the full study: Collaborator samples came from the United States, Italy and Spain and covered acute and convalescent phases of COVID-19. The repertoires were released in a freely available public database meant as a resource for research on the immune response to SARS-CoV-2. Nearly every sample came with metadata listing a de-identified subject ID, COVID-19 status, age in years and sex. The prospective study material was composed of cDNA or gDNA derived from T cells, B-cell-depleted T cells, or PBMCs. Deeply sampled blood TCRbeta repertoires from subjects exposed to, actively infected with, or recovered from COVID-19 were included in the dataset. The samples were drawn from the first 160 participants of the ongoing ImmuneRACE study and from 1,254 subjects provided by 6 global collaborators. HLA class I and class II types, where available, came from metadata supplied by the sample provider rather than from assay-based typing.

What the work shows at the level of the full study, not this receptor alone: The amount of clinical and demographic metadata varied by source and participant and was provided uncurated.

The germline V gene sets CDR1 to MGHRA and CDR2 to YSYEKL. Trimming at the junction amounts to 0 bases on V and 3 bases on J, and the germline ends lie 15 bases apart. The CDR3 starts with the cysteine, ends with the phenylalanine, and has 17 residues. The entry retains the CDR3 DNA only, 51 bases that are in frame from base 1. TCRbeta CDR3 regions were amplified from genomic DNA using the immunoSEQ Assay, a bias-controlled multiplex PCR. The paper's processing steps were these. The number of nucleated cells in each sample was estimated from the amplification of reference gene primers within the assay. To quantify the absolute abundance of each unique TCRbeta CDR3 rearrangement, sequence reads were collapsed and filtered. Productive Simpson clonality was computed per sample as the square root of Simpson's diversity index over productive rearrangements. Drawn from immuneACCESS, this table holds only the in-frame rearrangements with V and J called that TCRdb kept. Clones are partly lost; checked studies trace under half to an unresolved V gene and leave the rest unexplained. For V, J and clone size, that table is used; D and trimming come from the DNA. The table for this sample lists 150,000 to 200,000 clones; about 86% of them were counted only once. Of the sample, 13% to 15% falls within the top ten clones.

The collaborating institutions used their own protocols to collect whole blood in K2EDTA tubes. Collaborator samples were shipped for TCRbeta analysis as frozen whole blood, isolated PBMCs, or DNA extracted from either sample type. The sequence was collected from a man in his thirties or forties with active or convalescent COVID-19. Sequenced input: peripheral blood. Here the chain combines TRBV4-1 and TRBJ1-5; the D gene assignment is ambiguous. The CDR3 protein: CASSQERSTGINQPQHF. The nucleotide sequence is given as TGCGCCAGCAGCCAAGAGAGGTCGACGGGGATCAATCAGCCCCAGCATTTT.